One sample yielded the 4 T cell receptor beta chains listed below, sequenced in a study of T-cell memory formation after mild COVID-19. MiXCR, applied by TCRdb to the 5' RACE reads, yields one record per CDR3 protein. In the table there are 430,000 or so distinct CDR3 sequences, 20% to 30% of which are singletons. The sequenced sample consisted of PBMCs or a T cell subset sorted from them (not recorded which). The receptors originated from an adult woman who had mild COVID-19 (a few samples of this study predate the infection). Cell type and time point are not known.

This clonotype was found a few times. The gene calls are TRBV29-1 and TRBJ2-5; no definite D call. Germline lookup yields CDR1 SQVTM and CDR2 ANQGSEA. V gave up 3 bases and J gave up 4 bases, with 3 bases separating them. The CDR3 spans 10 residues. CDR3 residues: CSVDLETQYF. In DNA form, the CDR3 reads TGCAGCGTTGATCTAGAGACCCAGTACTTC.

The chain joins TRBV11-2 to TRBJ2-2; 8 nucleotides agree with TRBD2. The CDR3 length is 17 residues. The germline gives CDR1 SGHAT, CDR2 FQNNGV. J lost 0 bases, V lost 1 base, and 4 bases had no gene match. CDR3 in amino acids: CASSLGAGGPNTGELFF. The CDR3 nucleotides are TGTGCCAGCAGCTTAGGGGCGGGGGGCCCGAACACCGGGGAGCTGTTTTTT.

This clonotype has just a few counts. The J gene is TRBJ2-1, the V gene TRBV4-1, with 7 bases identical to TRBD2. Trimming removed 3 bases from V and 0 bases from J; junction bases left unmatched: 8. This CDR3 spans 17 amino acids. The germline CDR1 and CDR2 sequences are MGHRA and YSYEKL. In nucleotides, the CDR3 is TGCGCCAGCAGCCACCCCCCGGGCGGGGGCTCCTACAATGAGCAGTTCTTC. Translated: CASSHPPGGGSYNEQFF.

This clonotype was recorded a few times. V usage is TRBV5-5 and J usage is TRBJ2-7; D not resolved. V was shortened by 5 bases and J by 2 bases, with 20 bases between the two germline ends. Germline CDR1 reads SGHKS; CDR2 reads YYEKEE (reference sequence). This CDR3 spans 16 amino acids. DNA for the CDR3: TGTGCCAGCAGGCCCATGACACAGAGTAGAACCTACGAGCAGTACTTC. This codes for CASRPMTQSRTYEQYF.